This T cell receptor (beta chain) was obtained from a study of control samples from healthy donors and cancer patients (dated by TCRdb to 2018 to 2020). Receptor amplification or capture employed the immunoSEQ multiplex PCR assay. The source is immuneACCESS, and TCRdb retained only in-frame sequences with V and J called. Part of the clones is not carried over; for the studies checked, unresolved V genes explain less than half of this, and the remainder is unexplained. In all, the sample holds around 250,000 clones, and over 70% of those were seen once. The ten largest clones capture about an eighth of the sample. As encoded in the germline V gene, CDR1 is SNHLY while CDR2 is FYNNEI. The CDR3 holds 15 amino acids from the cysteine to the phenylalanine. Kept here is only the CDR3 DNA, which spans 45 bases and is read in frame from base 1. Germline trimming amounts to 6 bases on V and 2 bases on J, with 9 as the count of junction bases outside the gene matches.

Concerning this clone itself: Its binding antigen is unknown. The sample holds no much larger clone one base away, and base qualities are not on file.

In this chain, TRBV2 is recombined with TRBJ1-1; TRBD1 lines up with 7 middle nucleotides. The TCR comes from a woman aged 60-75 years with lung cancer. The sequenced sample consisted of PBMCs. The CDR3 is CASRPRQGANTEAFF. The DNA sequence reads TGTGCCAGCAGGCCTAGACAGGGCGCTAACACTGAAGCTTTCTTT.